The entry below describes one T cell receptor beta chain. What this receptor recognizes is not known. No qualities accompany the bases; no much larger clone lies one base away. This entry comes from a study of blood T cell repertoires in COVID-19 (TCRdb year 2020). Some background on the complete study: The collaborator samples originated in the United States, Italy and Spain and spanned the acute and convalescent phases of COVID-19. The material from the prospective study consisted of cDNA or gDNA derived from T cells, B-cell-depleted T cells, or PBMCs. Deeply sampled blood TCRbeta repertoires from subjects exposed to, actively infected with, or recovered from COVID-19 were included in the dataset. The repertoires were made available in a free public database intended to serve as a resource for research on the immune response to SARS-CoV-2. Samples were obtained from the ongoing ImmuneRACE study (first 160 participants) and from about 1,300 subjects provided by 6 global collaborators. Nearly every sample came with metadata listing a de-identified subject ID, COVID-19 status, age in years and sex. Where available, HLA class I and class II types were taken from metadata supplied by the sample provider and were not determined by assay-based typing. Paper-wide results and their limitations: Clinical and demographic metadata were provided uncurated, with the amount varying by source and participant.

TCRbeta CDR3 regions were amplified from genomic DNA using the immunoSEQ Assay, a bias-controlled multiplex PCR. As for the original processing: The number of nucleated cells in each sample was estimated by amplification of reference gene primers within the assay. To quantify the absolute abundance of each unique TCRbeta CDR3 rearrangement, sequence reads were collapsed and filtered. For each sample, productive Simpson clonality was calculated by taking the square root of Simpson's diversity index across productive rearrangements. The table comes from immuneACCESS by way of TCRdb, which keeps in-frame sequences with V and J called. Part of the clones is missing from these tables; in studies checked, under half for an unresolved V gene and the rest for unknown reasons. V and J calls and clone size are copied from that table; D and trimming were computed from the DNA. In this sample the table shows approximately 54,000 clones, 90% of which occur a single time. In total, the top ten clones hold 3.9% of the sample.

The collaborating institutions used their own protocols to collect whole blood in K2EDTA tubes. For TCRbeta analysis, collaborator samples were shipped as frozen whole blood, as isolated PBMCs, or as DNA extracted from either sample type. The TCR originated in a man between 45 and 60 years old with acute or convalescent COVID-19. The sequencing sample was made of peripheral blood.

The nucleotide sequence is TGTGCCAGCAGCTCTAACAGGGTTTATAGCACAGATACGCAGTATTTT. Its protein reads: CASSSNRVYSTDTQYF. The rearranged segments are TRBV7-8 and TRBJ2-3; a weak D assignment points to TRBD1 (6 bases agree). The germline V gene encodes CDR1 SGHVS and CDR2 FQNEAQ. The CDR3 starts with the cysteine, ends with the phenylalanine, and has 16 residues. Just the 48-base CDR3 DNA is kept, in frame starting at base 1. Deletion took 4 bases off V and 0 bases off J, with a span of 14 bases between the germline ends. Here the CDR3 is joined to the reference TRBV7-8 and TRBJ2-3 genes, and the full variable domain is: GAGVSQSPRYKVAKRGQDVALRCDPISGHVSLFWYQQALGQGPEFLTYFQNEAQLDKSGLPSDRFFAERPEGSVSTLKIQRTQQEDSAVYLCASSSNRVYSTDTQYFGPGTRLTVL.